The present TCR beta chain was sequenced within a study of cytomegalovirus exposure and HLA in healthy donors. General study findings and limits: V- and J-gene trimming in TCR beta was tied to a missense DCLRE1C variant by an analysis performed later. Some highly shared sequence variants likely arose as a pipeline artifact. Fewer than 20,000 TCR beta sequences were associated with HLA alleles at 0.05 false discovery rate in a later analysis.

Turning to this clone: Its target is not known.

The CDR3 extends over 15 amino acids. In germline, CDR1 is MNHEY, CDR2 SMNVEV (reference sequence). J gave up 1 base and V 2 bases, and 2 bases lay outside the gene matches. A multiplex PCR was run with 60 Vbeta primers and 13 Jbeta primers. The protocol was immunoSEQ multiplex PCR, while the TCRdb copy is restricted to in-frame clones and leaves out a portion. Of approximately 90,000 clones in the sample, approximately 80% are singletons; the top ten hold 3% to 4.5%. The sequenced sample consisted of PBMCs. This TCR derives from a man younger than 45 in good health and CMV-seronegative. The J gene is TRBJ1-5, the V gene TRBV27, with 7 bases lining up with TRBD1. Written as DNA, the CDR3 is TGTGCCAGCAGTTTAGTGACAGGGAGCAATCAGCCCCAGCATTTT. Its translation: CASSLVTGSNQPQHF.